The 11 T cell receptor beta chains below all came from one sample that was sequenced in a study of cytomegalovirus exposure and HLA in healthy donors. This PCR relied on a set of 60 Vbeta primers and 13 Jbeta primers. Measured with immunoSEQ multiplex PCR; TCRdb has only the in-frame clones, and not every one. Of fewer than 200,000 clones listed, about an eighth were seen once; the top ten hold 7.5% to 10%. Sequencing input: PBMCs. Receptors were obtained from a man in his forties or fifties in good health and CMV-seropositive.

V gene TRBV5-6 combines with J gene TRBJ1-4, with 8 bases aligning to TRBD1. This CDR3 comprises 14 residues. CDR1 SGHDT and CDR2 YYEEEE come from the germline V gene. V gave up 2 bases and J gave up 9 bases; unmatched junction bases: 6. The CDR3 sequence is CASSFNRGVKKLFF. Written as DNA, the CDR3 is TGTGCCAGCAGCTTCAACAGGGGGGTGAAAAAACTGTTTTTT.

The chain has TRBV4-3 and TRBJ1-2; the D is unclear. CDR3 size: 12 residues. Trimming took 0 bases from V and 5 from J, leaving 4 bases between them. CDR1 is LGHNA and CDR2 is YSLEER in the germline V gene. The CDR3: CASSQDGYGYTF. The CDR3 DNA follows: TGCGCCAGCAGCCAAGACGGGTATGGCTACACCTTC.

The chain combines TRBV5-4 with TRBJ1-2; D is unclear. The CDR3 is 13 residues long. Germline V gene sequence: CDR1 SGHNT, CDR2 YYREEE (reference sequence). Trimming took 0 bases from V and 9 from J, leaving 12 bases between them. The CDR3 loop reads CASSLERRKSYTF. The CDR3 coding sequence is TGTGCCAGCAGCTTGGAAAGGAGGAAGAGCTACACCTTC.

Only a few counts were recorded for this clone. This rearrangement joins TRBV14 to TRBJ1-1; D is unclear. Germline CDR1 SGHDN, CDR2 FVKESK. V shed 0 bases and J shed 1 base, with 15 bases lying between them. The length of the CDR3 is 17 residues. The CDR3 nucleotides are TGTGCCAGCAGCCAAGAGCCCGGCTCGGGGAGGAACACTGAAGCTTTCTTT. It is translated as CASSQEPGSGRNTEAFF.

This clone has more than one count but fewer than ten. The chain joins TRBV7-2 to TRBJ1-2; D is possibly TRBD1 (6 bases). The CDR3 runs 13 residues. V was pared by 5 bases and J by 5 bases, with 12 bases between. Germline CDR1 and CDR2: SGHTA and FQGNSA. CDR3 protein: CASSPDRFYGYTF. The CDR3 DNA sequence: TGTGCCAGCAGCCCGGACAGATTTTATGGCTACACCTTC. Drawing the rest from reference TRBV7-2 and TRBJ1-2, the complete variable domain is GAGVSQSPSNKVTEKGKDVELRCDPISGHTALYWYRQSLGQGLEFLIYFQGNSAPDKSGLPSDRFSAERTGGSVSTLTIQRTQQEDSAVYLCASSPDRFYGYTFGSGTRLTVV.

The V call is TRBV29-1, the J call TRBJ1-2; D perhaps matches TRBD1 (6 bases). The V end lost 2 bases, the J end lost 3 bases, and 10 bases lay between the germline ends. The germline CDR1 and CDR2 sequences are SQVTM and ANQGSEA. The CDR3 extends over 13 amino acids. The CDR3 nucleotides are TGCAGCGTTGAAACCAGGGGCTACTATGGCTACACCTTC. Its protein product is CSVETRGYYGYTF.

This clone was observed a few times. At one end the junction does not follow the germline gene, possibly because of a read error. This chain links TRBV25-1 with TRBJ1-6, with no clear D. The length of the CDR3 is 12 residues. Germline V gives CDR1 MGHDK, CDR2 SYGVNS. The CDR3 DNA reads TGTGCAAGCAGTGAAATTAATTCACACCTCCACTTT. It is translated as CASSEINSHLHF.

This clone was counted only a few times. The rearrangement joins TRBV4-1 to TRBJ1-6; TRBD1 matches at 8 bases. CDR1 is MGHRA, CDR2 YSYEKL, per germline. The CDR3 is made up of 15 amino acids. The junction had 4 bases not matched to a gene; V was cut back by 0 bases and J by 9 bases. The CDR3 here is CASSQDARGLSPLHF. The CDR3 DNA is TGCGCCAGCAGCCAAGATGCCAGGGGGCTTTCACCCCTCCACTTT.

This clone has only a few counts. The rearrangement uses TRBV14 and TRBJ1-2; D gene ambiguous. The CDR3 loop spans 17 amino acids. The V gene's germline CDR1 is SGHDN and CDR2 FVKESK. Trimming left V 0 bases short and J 4 bases short, with 18 bases between. The CDR3 loop is CASSQDPTGPRVYGYTF. The CDR3 bases are TGTGCCAGCAGCCAAGATCCAACTGGCCCCCGGGTCTATGGCTACACCTTC.

The chain uses TRBV4-3 and TRBJ2-5; TRBD2 agrees at 10 bases. The V and J ends lost 0 bases and 9 bases, in that order; junction bases with no gene match: 10. The V gene's germline CDR1 is LGHNA and CDR2 YSLEER. This CDR3 comprises 16 residues. CDR3 in amino acids: CASSQDSSGGGWAQYF. The CDR3, as DNA: TGCGCCAGCAGCCAAGATTCGAGCGGGGGGGGTTGGGCCCAGTACTTC.

This clone was counted a few times. V usage is TRBV19 and J usage is TRBJ2-3; D not certain. The germline V and J ends were trimmed by 4 bases and 6 bases, with 5 bases remaining between them. The germline CDR1 and CDR2 sequences are LNHDA and SQIVND (reference sequence). The CDR3 runs 11 residues. DNA for the CDR3: TGTGCCAGTAGTAATATCGATACGCAGTATTTT. Translated, it gives CASSNIDTQYF.